A single sample is the source of the 9 T cell receptor beta chains below, sequenced in a study of blood T cell repertoires in COVID-19. Profiling relied on immunoSEQ multiplex PCR, and the TCRdb table lists in-frame clones only, not all of them. The sample contains about 60,000 clones, approximately 83% of which appear only once. Sequencing was done on a sample of peripheral blood. These receptors all come from a middle-aged man with acute or convalescent COVID-19.

CDR3 sequence (DNA): TGTGCCAGCAGCTTGGACAGGGGGCAGGGGCAGCCCCAGCATTTT. Protein product: CASSLDRGQGQPQHF. This rearrangement joins TRBV5-4 to TRBJ1-5, with 9 bases aligning to TRBD1. Germline CDR1 is SGHNT and CDR2 is YYREEE (reference sequence). V trimming: 0 bases; J trimming: 7 bases; junction bases outside the gene matches: 5. The CDR3 covers 15 residues.

The J gene is TRBJ1-5, the V gene TRBV19; possibly TRBD1 for D (6 bases). Germline V gene data show CDR1 as LNHDA and CDR2 as SQIVND (reference sequence). The CDR3 length is 15 residues. Trimming cost V 4 bases and J 7 bases, with 17 bases left between them. CDR3 in amino acids: CASSNRVFDEQPQHF. The CDR3 DNA follows: TGTGCCAGTAGTAACAGGGTATTCGATGAACAGCCCCAGCATTTT.

Written as DNA, the CDR3 is TGTGCCAGCAGCCACGAGACAGGGGGCTTAACTGAAGCTTTCTTT. Translating gives CASSHETGGLTEAFF. The rearrangement uses TRBV4-2 and TRBJ1-1; 10 bases align to TRBD1. With V trimmed by 3 bases and J by 5 bases, 6 bases remained unmatched. Germline V gene sequence: CDR1 LGHNA, CDR2 YNFKEQ. This CDR3 region has 15 residues.

The chain employs TRBV24-1 and TRBJ2-7; 9 bases agree with TRBD2. Per germline, CDR1 KGHDR and CDR2 SFDVKD. The CDR3 extends over 22 amino acids. V trimming: 0 bases; J trimming: 5 bases; junction bases outside the gene matches: 25. CDR3 loop: CATSDLSPRSAGGFIKCDEQYF. CDR3 sequence (DNA): TGTGCCACCAGTGATTTGTCCCCCCGTTCGGCGGGGGGGTTCATTAAGTGCGACGAGCAGTACTTC.

V usage is TRBV4-1 and J usage is TRBJ2-2; 10 nucleotides match TRBD1. This CDR3 region has 16 residues. CDR1 is MGHRA and CDR2 is YSYEKL in the germline V gene. Unmatched junction bases numbered 4, after V lost 1 base and J lost 5 bases. The DNA for the CDR3 is TGCGCCAGCAGCCAAGTGGGACAGGGGAGTACCGGGGAGCTGTTTTTT. It is translated as CASSQVGQGSTGELFF.

The chain combines TRBV18 with TRBJ1-2; weak D call: TRBD1 (5 bases). The length of the CDR3 is 13 residues. The germline V and J ends were trimmed by 2 bases and 3 bases, with 7 bases remaining between them. Looked up from germline, CDR1 is KGHSH and CDR2 is LQKENI. In DNA form, the CDR3 reads TGTGCCAGCTCACCAGGCAGGGACTATGGCTACACCTTC. As protein: CASSPGRDYGYTF.

CDR3 bases: TGTGCCAGCAGTGAATTGCTGGCGGCGGACGAGCAGTACTTC. This translates into CASSELLAADEQYF. The rearrangement uses TRBV25-1 and TRBJ2-7; D is uncertain. V lost 1 base and J 5 bases, leaving 12 bases between the germline ends. The CDR3 totals 14 residues. Germline V CDR1 and CDR2: MGHDK, SYGVNS.

This clone was observed a few times. The chain combines TRBV18 with TRBJ2-1; the match to TRBD2 covers 7 bases. The CDR3 length is 14 residues. CDR1 is KGHSH, CDR2 LQKENI, per germline. Trimming took 6 bases from V and 10 from J; bases not matched to a gene: 12. This chain's CDR3 is CASSYGEGPREQFF. CDR3 nucleotide sequence: TGTGCCAGCTCCTACGGGGAGGGTCCTAGAGAGCAGTTCTTC.

This rearrangement joins TRBV9 to TRBJ1-2, with D perhaps TRBD1 (5 bases). CDR3 length: 13 amino acids. Per germline, CDR1 SGDLS and CDR2 YYNGEE. Trimming shortened V by 6 bases and J by 5 bases, and 14 bases separated the two germline ends. CDR3 loop: CASTLNGGYGYTF. The CDR3 nucleotides read TGTGCCAGCACCCTAAACGGGGGGTATGGCTACACCTTC.